This T cell receptor beta chain emerged from a study of T cell responses to AZD1222 COVID-19 vaccine (dated by TCRdb to the early 2020s). General notes on the study: AZD1222 recipients with second doses at about 4 weeks or about 12 weeks were pooled, because spike-specific TCR depth and breadth did not differ between schedules. TCR sequencing covered 230 to 250 trial participants: approximately 200 given two doses of AZD1222 and 26 given two doses of MenACWY control vaccine. Trial participants were enrolled into age subgroups of 18-55, 56-69 and 70-plus years, which contained approximately 150, 30 and 60 TCR-sequenced participants, respectively. Points the paper makes about the study in general: A significant rise in spike-specific TCR breadth and depth was observed after two AZD1222 doses relative to day 0 and relative to MenACWY recipients. Because no samples from the day 14 peak response were available, repertoires could be characterized only after the peak T cell response. Participants were mostly white British and included more females than males, and it was suggested by the authors that clonal diversity may have been underestimated. Reportedly, close to half of the unique spike-specific TCRs recognized epitopes lying outside the regions that are mutated in the B.1.351 and B.1.1.7 variants. Vaccine-associated CD4 TCRs spanned the whole spike protein, with dominant responses in regions 160-218 and 743-854. The 56-69-year group was small, and its depth increase did not reach significance, likely because of low power. Conclusions about previously exposed vaccinees are limited, since just five to seven AZD1222 recipients were seropositive for SARS-CoV-2 at baseline.

Taken with the paper, the label for time point translates to: baseline before first vaccination. Samples from vaccinated people were obtained from the UK trials COV001 and COV002, which included a single-blind randomized controlled phase 2/3 trial of AZD1222 (ChAdOx1 nCoV-19) in healthy adults. Trial participant PBMC samples were collected at day 0 and day 28 after the second dose for TCRbeta chain sequencing. The CDR3 regions of human TCRbeta chains were subjected to immunosequencing. As for the authors' bioinformatics: TCRs in the repertoires were compared against a reference library of SARS-CoV-2-specific TCRs that had been generated with the MIRA antigen-specificity platform. Breadth was defined as the fraction of unique TCRs that were SARS-CoV-2-associated, and depth was defined as the fraction of total T cells that were SARS-CoV-2-associated. Using the MIRA data, each spike-specific TCR was assigned both to the spike region to which the TCR was reactive and to a CD4 or CD8 class. Log10-transformed breadth and depth values were compared by one-way ANOVA with Sidak's multiple comparisons tests. Entries here come from immuneACCESS through TCRdb and include only in-frame sequences with V and J called. Some clones fail to appear in such tables; in the studies checked, an unresolved V gene covers under half of the shortfall, and the cause of the remainder is unknown. V and J calls and clone size are those listed in that table; D and trimming were worked out from the DNA. The sample table records more than 95,000 clones; about nine tenths of these occur just once. Roughly a sixth of the sample is in the top ten clones.

The V end loses 5 bases and the J end loses 2 bases, and a stretch of 9 bases separates them. Inclusive of the bounding cysteine and phenylalanine, the CDR3 is 13 residues long. Of all the DNA, just the CDR3 is kept, 39 bases in frame from base 1. A word on this clone: The antigen it binds to is not known. It has no much larger one-base neighbor in the sample; base qualities were not kept.

This TCR was recovered from an adult in good health. The chain is assembled from TRBV5-3 and TRBJ2-3; no D gene is confidently identified. TRBV5-3 is known as an ORF, though its function is uncertain. The material was peripheral blood, obtained on day 0 of AZD1222 vaccination. This receptor has the CDR3 CARRTIYTDTQYF. DNA sequence: TGTGCCAGAAGAACAATTTACACAGATACGCAGTATTTT.